A single sample is the source of the 12 T cell receptor beta chains below, sequenced in a study of T cell responses to AZD1222 COVID-19 vaccine. Assay: immunoSEQ multiplex PCR; the TCRdb copy retains only in-frame clones and omits some. The data contain approximately 170,000 clones, roughly nine tenths of them singletons. The sample in question was peripheral blood, obtained on day 0 of AZD1222 vaccination. Receptor source: an adult in good health.

This clone showed up just once. CDR3 loop: CASSPGQGTYGYTF. The CDR3 DNA reads as TGTGCCAGCTCACCCGGACAGGGCACCTATGGCTACACCTTC. The gene calls are TRBV18 and TRBJ1-2; 8 nucleotides line up with TRBD1. The CDR3 is 14 amino acids. Germline V gene sequence: CDR1 KGHSH, CDR2 LQKENI. V lost 3 bases and J lost 4; bases outside the gene matches: 4.

This chain joins TRBV3-1 (or the pseudogene TRBV3-2) and TRBJ1-2; D is ambiguous. The CDR3 covers 16 residues. Germline assignment: CDR1 LGHDT and CDR2 YNNKEL (reference sequence). V gave up 3 bases and J gave up 4 bases, with 18 bases separating them. CDR3 sequence reads: CASSHGRTGTVYGYTF. The CDR3 nucleotides are TGTGCCAGCAGCCACGGACGGACGGGAACCGTCTATGGCTACACCTTC.

There are a few counts of this clone. At the DNA level, this CDR3 is encoded by other sequences in the same sample as well. The chain links TRBV3-1 (or the pseudogene TRBV3-2) to TRBJ1-1; no reliable D call. Per germline, CDR1 LGHDT and CDR2 YNNKEL (reference sequence). Trimming removed 4 bases from V and 0 bases from J, with 0 bases in between. This CDR3 spans 11 amino acids. The CDR3 here is CASSLNTEAFF. The CDR3 DNA reads as TGTGCCAGCAGCCTGAACACTGAAGCTTTCTTT.

The chain is built from TRBV4-1 and TRBJ1-1, with D possibly TRBD1 on 6 matching bases. The V and J ends lost 1 base and 12 bases respectively, with 18 bases between them. This CDR3 has 14 residues. Per the germline V gene, CDR1 is MGHRA and CDR2 is YSYEKL. The chain's CDR3 is CASSQAQTGTYPFF. The CDR3 coding sequence is TGCGCCAGCAGCCAAGCCCAGACAGGTACCTACCCTTTCTTT.

The V gene is TRBV7-6, the J gene TRBJ2-3; D not resolved. The CDR3 runs to 15 residues. Deletions cut 1 base from V and 0 bases from J, with 8 bases between. Looked up from germline, CDR1 is SGHVS and CDR2 is FNYEAQ. The CDR3 DNA follows: TGTGCCAGCAGCTTAGGCTCATATAGCACAGATACGCAGTATTTT. Protein: CASSLGSYSTDTQYF. The full variable domain, in which reference TRBV7-6 and TRBJ2-3 provide the parts outside the CDR3, is GAGVSQSPRYKVTKRGQDVALRCDPISGHVSLYWYRQALGQGPEFLTYFNYEAQQDKSGLPNDRFSAERPEGSISTLTIQRTEQRDSAMYRCASSLGSYSTDTQYFGPGTRLTVL.

The J gene is TRBJ2-7, the V gene TRBV11-2; D may be TRBD1 or TRBD2 (5 bases each). CDR3 size: 15 residues. CDR1 is SGHAT, CDR2 FQNNGV, per germline. The V and J ends lost 4 bases and 2 bases respectively, with 15 bases between them. In DNA, the CDR3 is TGTGCCAGCAGCTCTGGTGGGACCGAAGCCTACGAGCAGTACTTC. This translates into CASSSGGTEAYEQYF. The full variable domain, its missing parts supplied by reference TRBV11-2 and TRBJ2-7, is EAGVAQSPRYKIIEKRQSVAFWCNPISGHATLYWYQQILGQGPKLLIQFQNNGVVDDSQLPKDRFSAERLKGVDSTLKIQPAKLEDSAVYLCASSSGGTEAYEQYFGPGTRLTVT.

J is TRBJ2-3 and V is TRBV6-5; 9 nucleotides match TRBD2. This CDR3 spans 16 amino acids. Trimming at V came to 1 base and at J to 0 bases, leaving 2 bases not matched to a gene. Germline V gene lookup returns CDR1 MNHEY and CDR2 SVGAGI. The CDR3 DNA follows: TGTGCCAGCAGTTACTTCGCGGGGGGGAGCACAGATACGCAGTATTTT. This codes for CASSYFAGGSTDTQYF.

The CDR3 here is CASSQDVGRLGTPLHF. In nucleotides, the CDR3 is TGTGCCAGCAGCCAAGATGTAGGACGGTTGGGGACACCCCTCCACTTT. The chain carries TRBV4-2 and TRBJ1-6; D is unclear. The CDR3 is made up of 16 amino acids. Germline CDR1 and CDR2: LGHNA and YNFKEQ. The germline V and J ends were trimmed by 0 bases and 11 bases, with 17 bases remaining between them.

The chain carries TRBV19 and TRBJ1-5; D is undetermined. The CDR3 runs to 13 residues. Germline V lookup: CDR1 LNHDA, CDR2 SQIVND (reference sequence). V gave up 2 bases and J gave up 2 bases, with 4 bases separating them. The CDR3 spells CASSIYGNQPQHF. CDR3 coding DNA: TGTGCCAGTAGTATATATGGCAATCAGCCCCAGCATTTT.

This clone was recorded only once. The rearrangement links TRBV27 to TRBJ1-1; 7 positions match TRBD1. The CDR3 runs to 15 residues. CDR1 is MNHEY and CDR2 is SMNVEV in the germline V gene (reference sequence). Unmatched junction bases numbered 7, after V lost 3 bases and J lost 3 bases. DNA for the CDR3: TGTGCCAGCAGTTTCTACGGAGACAGGGACACTGAAGCTTTCTTT. This sequence encodes CASSFYGDRDTEAFF.

The rearrangement links TRBV7-9 to TRBJ2-7; no reliable D call. V lost 5 bases to trimming and J lost 5 bases, with 10 bases between them. The CDR3 contains 12 residues. CDR1 is SEHNR, CDR2 FQNEAQ, per germline (reference sequence). The CDR3 loop reads CASSPRGDEQYF. The CDR3 DNA is TGTGCCAGCAGCCCCCGTGGGGACGAGCAGTACTTC.

This chain joins TRBV10-3 and TRBJ2-4; 11 nucleotides match TRBD1. V gave up 6 bases and J gave up 4 bases; unmatched junction bases: 2. The CDR3 loop spans 14 amino acids. Germline V gene lookup returns CDR1 ENHRY and CDR2 SYGVKD. CDR3 residues: CAIRDRGPKNIQYF. CDR3 DNA: TGTGCCATCAGGGACAGGGGGCCTAAAAACATTCAGTACTTC.